This entry features one TCR beta chain sequence. Its target is unknown. This table comes from immunoSEQ multiplex PCR, and its TCRdb copy is limited to in-frame clones, with some not included. Altogether over 10,000 clones are present, more than 75% being singletons, with the ten largest covering roughly 13%. Germline V CDR1 and CDR2: LGHDT, YNNKEL (reference sequence). J gave up 3 bases and V 2 bases, and 6 bases lay outside the gene matches. The CDR3 covers 16 residues. The source of the sample is a study of CD4 T cells in relation to SARS-CoV-2 and coronaviruses. Turning to the study itself: Negative control cultures got HIV-1 Nef peptides or no peptide.

Unexposed donor CD4+ T cells date from about 2011-2018, before the COVID-19 pandemic. The cells were cultured for approximately 10 days before CD4+ T cells were isolated. The TCR sequence derives from a human donor in good health. The sample comprised CD4+ T cells from PBMCs, cultured in vitro. This chain joins TRBV3-1 (or the pseudogene TRBV3-2) and TRBJ2-2, with TRBD1 identical over 7 bases. CDR3 protein: CASSQQQGTHTGELFF. DNA for the CDR3: TGTGCCAGCAGCCAACAACAGGGGACCCACACCGGGGAGCTGTTTTTT.